This T cell receptor beta chain was identified during a study of OX40 agonist ivuxolimab in advanced cancers. CDR1 SGDLS and CDR2 YYNGEE come from the germline V gene. V was cut by 4 bases and J by 2 bases, with 13 bases left in between. This CDR3 spans 16 amino acids. Study outcomes and limitations: CD8+ T cells (on average) carried more expanded clones than CD4+ T cells. At 0.1 to 3.0 mg/kg and by week 6, clonal expansion occurred in CD4+ and CD8+ blood T cells.

A remark on this clone: Its antigen remains unknown.

The method was immunoSEQ multiplex PCR; TCRdb's version includes in-frame clones alone and lacks a portion of them. The sample carries some 94,000 clones, 95% to 96% recorded once. Sequencing used CD4+ or CD8+ T cells sorted from blood, obtained in a trial of the OX40 agonist ivuxolimab. The receptor comes from an adult with an advanced solid tumor such as melanoma, head and neck, liver or kidney cancer. The chain has TRBV9 and TRBJ2-6; the D is unclear. This CDR3 reads CASSIPPVAGANVLTF. CDR3 DNA: TGTGCCAGCAGCATCCCCCCGGTGGCTGGGGCCAACGTCCTGACTTTC.